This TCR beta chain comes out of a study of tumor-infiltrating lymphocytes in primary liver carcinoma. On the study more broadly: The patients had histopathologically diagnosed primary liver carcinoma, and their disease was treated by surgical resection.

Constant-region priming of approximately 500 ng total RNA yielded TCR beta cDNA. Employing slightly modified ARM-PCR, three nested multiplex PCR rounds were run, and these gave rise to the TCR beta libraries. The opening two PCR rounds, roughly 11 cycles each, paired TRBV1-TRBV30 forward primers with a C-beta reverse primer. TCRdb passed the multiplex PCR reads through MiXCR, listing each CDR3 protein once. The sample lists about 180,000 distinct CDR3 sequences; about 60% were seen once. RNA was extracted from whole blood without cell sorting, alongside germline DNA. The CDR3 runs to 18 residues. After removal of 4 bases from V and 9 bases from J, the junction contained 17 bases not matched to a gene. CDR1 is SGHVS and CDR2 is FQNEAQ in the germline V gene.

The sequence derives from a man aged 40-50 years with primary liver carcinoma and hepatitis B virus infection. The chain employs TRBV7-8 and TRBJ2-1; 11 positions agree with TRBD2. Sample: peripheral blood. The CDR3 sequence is CASSWAGTSGPGEVEQFF. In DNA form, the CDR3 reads TGTGCCAGCAGCTGGGCCGGGACTAGCGGTCCAGGGGAGGTTGAGCAGTTCTTC.